These T cell receptor beta chains were read from a single sample in a study of blood T cells in healthy people across ages. In TCRdb, the 5' RACE reads were re-called with MiXCR into one record per CDR3 protein. The sample records some 1,500,000 distinct CDR3 sequences, approximately 43% being singletons. Sample: blood. The receptors were sampled from a woman aged 18-29 years in good health. The CDR3 runs from the conserved cysteine through the conserved F or W. A D gene is named only where the DNA matches it firmly. Clone size is shown for a subset of rows, as once, few, many or a class of expanded clone.

TRBJ2-5,NA,TRBV10-3,NA,CAISENVAPVQETQYF,TGTGCCATCAGTGAGAATGTGGCCCCTGTCCAAGAGACCCAGTACTTC
TRBJ1-5,NA,TRBV5-1,NA,CASSPIGQPQHF,TGCGCCAGCAGCCCGATTGGTCAGCCCCAGCATTTT
TRBJ2-5,TRBD2,TRBV20-1,NA,CSARTSGKGQETQYF,TGCAGTGCTAGAACCAGCGGGAAGGGCCAAGAGACCCAGTACTTC
TRBJ2-4,TRBD2,TRBV4-1,NA,CASSQVAGDLNIQYF,TGCGCCAGCAGCCAAGTAGCGGGAGATCTAAACATTCAGTACTTC
TRBJ2-7,NA,TRBV4-3,many,CASSQVLGPYEQYF,TGCGCCAGCAGCCAAGTTCTGGGCCCCTACGAGCAGTACTTC
TRBJ1-4,NA,TRBV20-1,few,CSARPLQGQTNEKLFF,TGCAGTGCTAGACCGCTTCAGGGGCAAACTAATGAAAAACTGTTTTTT
TRBJ2-1,NA,TRBV9,NA,CASSQTRNPYNEQFF,TGTGCCAGCAGCCAGACTAGGAACCCCTACAATGAGCAGTTCTTC
TRBJ1-1,NA,TRBV6-1,NA,CASSEGGRTEAFF,TGTGCCAGCAGTGAGGGGGGACGAACTGAAGCTTTCTTT
TRBJ2-7,TRBD2,TRBV2,NA,CASSEAPLAGGWDYEQYF,TGTGCCAGCAGTGAAGCGCCGCTAGCGGGAGGGTGGGATTACGAGCAGTACTTC
TRBJ2-7,NA,TRBV6-5,NA,CATRGSLSSYEQYF,TGTGCCACCAGAGGGTCCCTCAGCTCCTACGAGCAGTACTTC
TRBJ2-3,NA,TRBV7-9,NA,CASSRGTETDTQYF,TGTGCCAGCAGCCGCGGGACCGAGACAGATACGCAGTATTTT
TRBJ2-7,NA,TRBV6-2/TRBV6-3,NA,CASEFVSGAEQYF,TGTGCCAGCGAATTTGTTTCGGGGGCCGAGCAGTACTTC
TRBJ2-5,NA,TRBV18,NA,CASSPQVSRETQYF,TGTGCCAGCTCACCACAAGTTAGCAGGGAGACCCAGTACTTC